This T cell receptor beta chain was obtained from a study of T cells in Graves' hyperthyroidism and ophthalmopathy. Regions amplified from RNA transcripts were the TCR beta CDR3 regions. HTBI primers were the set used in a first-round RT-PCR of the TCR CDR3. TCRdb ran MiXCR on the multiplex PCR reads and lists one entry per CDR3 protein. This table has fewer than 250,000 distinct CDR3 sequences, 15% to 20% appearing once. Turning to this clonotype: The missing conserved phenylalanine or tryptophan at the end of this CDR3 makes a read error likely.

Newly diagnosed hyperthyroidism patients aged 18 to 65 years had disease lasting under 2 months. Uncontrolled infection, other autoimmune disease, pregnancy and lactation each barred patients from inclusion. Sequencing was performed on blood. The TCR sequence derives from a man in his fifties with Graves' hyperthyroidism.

CDR3 DNA sequence: TGTGCCAGCAGCAATTTAGCGGGAGAAGAGACCCAGTACCTC. This translates into CASSNLAGEETQYL. This sequence joins TRBV3-1 and TRBJ2-5, with TRBD2 matching over 9 bases. The CDR3 runs to 14 residues. CDR1 is LGHDT, CDR2 YNNKEL, per germline (reference sequence). The ends lost 5 bases at V and 3 bases at J; junction bases unmatched: 4.